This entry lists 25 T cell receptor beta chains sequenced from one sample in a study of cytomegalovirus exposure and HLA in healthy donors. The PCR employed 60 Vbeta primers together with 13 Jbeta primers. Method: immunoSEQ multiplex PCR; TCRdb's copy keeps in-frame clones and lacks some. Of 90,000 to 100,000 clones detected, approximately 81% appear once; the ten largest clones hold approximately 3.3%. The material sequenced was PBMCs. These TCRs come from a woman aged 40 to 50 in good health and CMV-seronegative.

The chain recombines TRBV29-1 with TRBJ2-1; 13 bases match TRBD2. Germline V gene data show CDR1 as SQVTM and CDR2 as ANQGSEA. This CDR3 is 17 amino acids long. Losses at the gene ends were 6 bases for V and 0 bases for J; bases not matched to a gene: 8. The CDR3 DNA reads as TGCAGCGTCGACGGACTAGCGGGAGAGAGCTCCTACAATGAGCAGTTCTTC. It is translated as CSVDGLAGESSYNEQFF.

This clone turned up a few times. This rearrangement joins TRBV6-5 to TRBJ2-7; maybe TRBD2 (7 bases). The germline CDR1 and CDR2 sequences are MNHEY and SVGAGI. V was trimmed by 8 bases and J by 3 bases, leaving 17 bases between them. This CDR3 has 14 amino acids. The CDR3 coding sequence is TGTGCCAGCCGGGGGAGGGGGGGGGTCTACGAGCAGTACTTC. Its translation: CASRGRGGVYEQYF.

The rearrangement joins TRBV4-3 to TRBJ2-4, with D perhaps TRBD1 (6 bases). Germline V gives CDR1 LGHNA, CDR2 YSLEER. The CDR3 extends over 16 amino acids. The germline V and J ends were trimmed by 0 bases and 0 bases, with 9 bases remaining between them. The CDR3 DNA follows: TGCGCCAGCAGCCAAGAACGGACAGTAGCCAAAAACATTCAGTACTTC. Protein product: CASSQERTVAKNIQYF.

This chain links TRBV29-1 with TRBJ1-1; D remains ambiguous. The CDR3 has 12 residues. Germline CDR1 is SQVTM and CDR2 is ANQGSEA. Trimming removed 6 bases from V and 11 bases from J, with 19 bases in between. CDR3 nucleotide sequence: TGCAGCGTCCGGGGAGAGGACCGCTTCGCTTTCTTT. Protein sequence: CSVRGEDRFAFF.

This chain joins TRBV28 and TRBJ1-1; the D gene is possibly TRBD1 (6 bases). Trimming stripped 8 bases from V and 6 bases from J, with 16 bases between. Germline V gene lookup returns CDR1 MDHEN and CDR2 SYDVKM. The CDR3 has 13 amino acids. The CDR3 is CASQRQGWPEAFF. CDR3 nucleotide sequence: TGTGCCAGCCAAAGGCAGGGGTGGCCTGAAGCTTTCTTT.

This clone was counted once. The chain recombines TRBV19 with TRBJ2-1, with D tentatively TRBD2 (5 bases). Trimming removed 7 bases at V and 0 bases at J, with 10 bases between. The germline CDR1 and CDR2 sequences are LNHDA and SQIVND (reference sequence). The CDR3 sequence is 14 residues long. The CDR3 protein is CASTRTLSYNEQFF. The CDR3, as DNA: TGTGCCAGTACTAGGACTCTCTCCTACAATGAGCAGTTCTTC.

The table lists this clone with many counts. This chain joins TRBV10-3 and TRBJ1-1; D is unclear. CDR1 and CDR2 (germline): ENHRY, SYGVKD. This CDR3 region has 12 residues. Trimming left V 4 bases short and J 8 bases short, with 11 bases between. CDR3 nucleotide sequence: TGTGCCATCAGTGTAGAGGGCAGGGAAGCTTTCTTT. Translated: CAISVEGREAFF.

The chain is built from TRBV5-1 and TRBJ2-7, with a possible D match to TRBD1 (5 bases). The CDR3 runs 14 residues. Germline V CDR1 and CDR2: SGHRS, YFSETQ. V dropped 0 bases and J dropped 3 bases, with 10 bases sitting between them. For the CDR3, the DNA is TGCGCCAGCAGCTTGGCGACAGATTACTACGAGCAGTACTTC. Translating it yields CASSLATDYYEQYF. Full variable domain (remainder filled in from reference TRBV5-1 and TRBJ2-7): KAGVTQTPRYLIKTRGQQVTLSCSPISGHRSVSWYQQTPGQGLQFLFEYFSETQRNKGNFPGRFSGRQFSNSRSEMNVSTLELGDSALYLCASSLATDYYEQYFGPGTRLTVT.

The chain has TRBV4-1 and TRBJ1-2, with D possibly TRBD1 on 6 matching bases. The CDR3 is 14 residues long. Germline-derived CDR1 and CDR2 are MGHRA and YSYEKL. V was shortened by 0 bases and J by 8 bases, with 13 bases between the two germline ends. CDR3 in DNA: TGCGCCAGCAGCCAAGAACAGGGACCCCGGGGCTACACCTTC. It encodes CASSQEQGPRGYTF.

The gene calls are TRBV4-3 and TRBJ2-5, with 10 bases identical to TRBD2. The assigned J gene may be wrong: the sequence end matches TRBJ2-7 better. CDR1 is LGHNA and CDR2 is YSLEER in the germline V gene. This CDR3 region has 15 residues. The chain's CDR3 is CASSQLGLATYEQYF. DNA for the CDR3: TGCGCCAGCAGCCAATTGGGACTAGCGACCTACGAGCAGTACTTC.

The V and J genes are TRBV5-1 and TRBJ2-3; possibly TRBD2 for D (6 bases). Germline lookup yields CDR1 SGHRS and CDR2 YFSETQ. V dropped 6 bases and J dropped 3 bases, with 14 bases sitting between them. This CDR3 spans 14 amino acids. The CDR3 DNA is TGCGCCAGCAAGGAAGGGAGGACGACAGATACGCAGTATTTT. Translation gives CASKEGRTTDTQYF.

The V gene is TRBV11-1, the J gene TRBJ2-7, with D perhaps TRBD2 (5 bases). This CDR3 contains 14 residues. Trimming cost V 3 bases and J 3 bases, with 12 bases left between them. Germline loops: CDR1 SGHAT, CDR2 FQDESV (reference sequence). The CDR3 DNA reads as TGTGCCAGCAGCTTCGGAGGTATACTCTACGAGCAGTACTTC. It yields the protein CASSFGGILYEQYF.

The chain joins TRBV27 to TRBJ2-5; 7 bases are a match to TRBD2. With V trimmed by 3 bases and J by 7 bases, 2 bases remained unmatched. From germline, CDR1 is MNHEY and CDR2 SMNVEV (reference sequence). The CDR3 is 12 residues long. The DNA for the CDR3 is TGTGCCAGCAGTTTTGGGGGGGGGACCCAGTACTTC. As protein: CASSFGGGTQYF.

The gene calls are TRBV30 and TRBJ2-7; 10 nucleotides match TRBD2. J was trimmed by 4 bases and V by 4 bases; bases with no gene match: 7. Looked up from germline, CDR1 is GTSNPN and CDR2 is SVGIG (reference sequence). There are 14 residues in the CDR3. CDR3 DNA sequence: TGTGCCTGGACGATGACTAGCGGGTTTTACGAGCAGTACTTC. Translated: CAWTMTSGFYEQYF.

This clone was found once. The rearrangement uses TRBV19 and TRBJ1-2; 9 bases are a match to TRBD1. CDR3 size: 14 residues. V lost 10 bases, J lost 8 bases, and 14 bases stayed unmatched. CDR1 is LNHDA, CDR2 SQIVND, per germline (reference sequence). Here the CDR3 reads CATDTNRGRGGYTF. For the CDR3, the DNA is TGTGCCACCGATACCAACAGGGGGCGCGGGGGCTACACCTTC.

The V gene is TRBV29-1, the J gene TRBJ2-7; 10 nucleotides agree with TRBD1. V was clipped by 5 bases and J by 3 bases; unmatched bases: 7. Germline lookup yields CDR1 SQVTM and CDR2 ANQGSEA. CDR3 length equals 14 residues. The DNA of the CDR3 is TGCAGCGTTTCGACAGGGGGCTCCAGCTACGAGCAGTACTTC. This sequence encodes CSVSTGGSSYEQYF.

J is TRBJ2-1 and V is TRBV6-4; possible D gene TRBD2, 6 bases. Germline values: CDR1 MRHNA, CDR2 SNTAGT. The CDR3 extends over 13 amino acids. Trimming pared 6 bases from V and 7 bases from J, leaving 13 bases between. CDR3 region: CASSSQLANEQFF. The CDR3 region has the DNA TGTGCCAGCAGCAGCCAACTAGCAAATGAGCAGTTCTTC.

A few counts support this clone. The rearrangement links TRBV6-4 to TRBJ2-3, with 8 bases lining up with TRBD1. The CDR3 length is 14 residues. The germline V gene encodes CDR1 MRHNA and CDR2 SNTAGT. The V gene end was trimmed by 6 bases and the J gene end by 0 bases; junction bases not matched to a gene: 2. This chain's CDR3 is CASSRTGSTDTQYF. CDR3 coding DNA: TGTGCCAGCAGCAGGACAGGGAGCACAGATACGCAGTATTTT.

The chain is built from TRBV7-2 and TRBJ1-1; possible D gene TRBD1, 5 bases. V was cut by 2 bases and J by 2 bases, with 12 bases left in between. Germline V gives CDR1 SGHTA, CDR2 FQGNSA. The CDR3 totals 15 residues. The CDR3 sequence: CASSLLLGENTEAFF. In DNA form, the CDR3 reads TGTGCCAGCAGCTTATTATTAGGGGAAAACACTGAAGCTTTCTTT.

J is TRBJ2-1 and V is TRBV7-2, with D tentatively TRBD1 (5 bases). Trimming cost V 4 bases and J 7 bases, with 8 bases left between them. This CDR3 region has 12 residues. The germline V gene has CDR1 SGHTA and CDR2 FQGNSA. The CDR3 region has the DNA TGTGCCAGCAGCTACGGACAAAATGAGCAGTTCTTC. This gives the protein CASSYGQNEQFF.

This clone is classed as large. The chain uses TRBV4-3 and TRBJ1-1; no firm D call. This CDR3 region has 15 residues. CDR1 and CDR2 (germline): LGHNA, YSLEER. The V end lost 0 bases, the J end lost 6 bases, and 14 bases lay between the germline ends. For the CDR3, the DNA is TGCGCCAGCAGCCAAGATAGGAACTACGACGCTGAAGCTTTCTTT. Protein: CASSQDRNYDAEAFF.

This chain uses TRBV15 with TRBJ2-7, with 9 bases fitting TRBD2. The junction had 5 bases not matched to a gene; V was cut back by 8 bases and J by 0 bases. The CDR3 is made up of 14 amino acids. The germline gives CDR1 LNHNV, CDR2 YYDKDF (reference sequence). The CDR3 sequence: CATGAGGSSYEQYF. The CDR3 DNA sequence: TGTGCCACCGGCGCGGGAGGGAGCTCCTACGAGCAGTACTTC.

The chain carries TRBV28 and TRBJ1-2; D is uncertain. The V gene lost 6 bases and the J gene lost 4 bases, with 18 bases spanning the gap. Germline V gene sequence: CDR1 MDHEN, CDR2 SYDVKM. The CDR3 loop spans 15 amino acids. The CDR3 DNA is TGTGCCAGCAGGACCGCCGGGAGGCCGGCCTATGGCTACACCTTC. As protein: CASRTAGRPAYGYTF.

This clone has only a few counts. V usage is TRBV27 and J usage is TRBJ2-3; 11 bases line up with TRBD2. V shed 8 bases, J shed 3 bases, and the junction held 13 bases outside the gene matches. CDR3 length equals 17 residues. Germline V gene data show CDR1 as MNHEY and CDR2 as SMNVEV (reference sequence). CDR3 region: CASSPPPLAGVTDTQYF. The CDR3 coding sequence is TGTGCCAGCTCCCCACCCCCACTAGCGGGAGTGACAGATACGCAGTATTTT.

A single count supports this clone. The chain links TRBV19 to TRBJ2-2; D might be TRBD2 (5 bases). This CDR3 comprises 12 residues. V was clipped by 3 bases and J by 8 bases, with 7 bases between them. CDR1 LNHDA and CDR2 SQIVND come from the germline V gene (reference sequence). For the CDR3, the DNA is TGTGCCAGTAGTATCGGGGTTGGGGAGCTGTTTTTT. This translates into CASSIGVGELFF. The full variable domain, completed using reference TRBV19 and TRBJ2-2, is DGGITQSPKYLFRKEGQNVTLSCEQNLNHDAMYWYRQDPGQGLRLIYYSQIVNDFQKGDIAEGYSVSREKKESFPLTVTSAQKNPTAFYLCASSIGVGELFFGEGSRLTVL.